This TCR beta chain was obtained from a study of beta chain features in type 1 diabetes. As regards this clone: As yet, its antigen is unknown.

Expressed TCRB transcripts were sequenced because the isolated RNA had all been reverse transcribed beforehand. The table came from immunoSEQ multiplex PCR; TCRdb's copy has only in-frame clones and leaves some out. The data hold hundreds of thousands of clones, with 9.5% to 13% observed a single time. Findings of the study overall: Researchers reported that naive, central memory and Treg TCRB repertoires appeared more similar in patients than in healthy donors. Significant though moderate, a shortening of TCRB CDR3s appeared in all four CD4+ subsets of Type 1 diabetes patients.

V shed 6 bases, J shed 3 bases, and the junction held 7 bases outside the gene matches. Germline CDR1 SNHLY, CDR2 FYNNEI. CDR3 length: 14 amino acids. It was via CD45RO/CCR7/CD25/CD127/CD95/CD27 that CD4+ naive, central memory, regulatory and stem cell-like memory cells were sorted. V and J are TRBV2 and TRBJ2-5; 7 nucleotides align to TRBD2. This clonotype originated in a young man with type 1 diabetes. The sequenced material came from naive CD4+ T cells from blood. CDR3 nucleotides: TGTGCCAGCAGGCAGTTCGCGGGGGAAGAGACCCAGTACTTC. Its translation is CASRQFAGEETQYF.